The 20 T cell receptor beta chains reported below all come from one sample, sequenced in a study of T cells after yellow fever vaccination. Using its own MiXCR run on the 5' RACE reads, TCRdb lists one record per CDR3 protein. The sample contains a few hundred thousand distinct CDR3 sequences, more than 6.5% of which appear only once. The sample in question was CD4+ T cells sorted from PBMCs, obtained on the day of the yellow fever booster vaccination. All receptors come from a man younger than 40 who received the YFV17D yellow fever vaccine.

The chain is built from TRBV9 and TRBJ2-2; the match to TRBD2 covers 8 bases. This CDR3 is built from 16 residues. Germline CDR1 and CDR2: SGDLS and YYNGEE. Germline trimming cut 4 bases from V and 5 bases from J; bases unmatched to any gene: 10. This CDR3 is CASSYVSGSGTGELFF. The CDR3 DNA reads TGTGCCAGCAGCTACGTCAGCGGGAGCGGAACCGGGGAGCTGTTTTTT.

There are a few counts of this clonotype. The CDR3 coding sequence is TGCGCCAGCAGCGTGACAGGGGGCACCGGGGAGCTGTTTTTT. This codes for CASSVTGGTGELFF. The chain carries TRBV5-1 and TRBJ2-2; 9 bases are a match to TRBD1. With 4 bases clipped from V and 4 bases from J, the junction kept 2 bases outside the gene matches. Germline CDR1 reads SGHRS; CDR2 reads YFSETQ. The CDR3 sequence is 14 residues long.

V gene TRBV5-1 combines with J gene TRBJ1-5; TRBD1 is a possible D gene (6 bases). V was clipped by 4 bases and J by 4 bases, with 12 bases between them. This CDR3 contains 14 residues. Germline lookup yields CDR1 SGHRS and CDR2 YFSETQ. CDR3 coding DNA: TGCGCCAGCAGCCCCTCGGGGGCAAATCAGCCCCAGCATTTT. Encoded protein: CASSPSGANQPQHF. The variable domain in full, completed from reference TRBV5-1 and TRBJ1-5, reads KAGVTQTPRYLIKTRGQQVTLSCSPISGHRSVSWYQQTPGQGLQFLFEYFSETQRNKGNFPGRFSGRQFSNSRSEMNVSTLELGDSALYLCASSPSGANQPQHFGDGTRLSIL.

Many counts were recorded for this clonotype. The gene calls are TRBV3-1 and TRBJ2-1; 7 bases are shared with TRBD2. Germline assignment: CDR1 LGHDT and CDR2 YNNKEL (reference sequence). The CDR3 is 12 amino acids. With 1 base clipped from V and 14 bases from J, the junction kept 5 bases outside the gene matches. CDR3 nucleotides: TGTGCCAGCAGCCAAGCCGGGACTAAGAAGTTCTTC. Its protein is CASSQAGTKKFF.

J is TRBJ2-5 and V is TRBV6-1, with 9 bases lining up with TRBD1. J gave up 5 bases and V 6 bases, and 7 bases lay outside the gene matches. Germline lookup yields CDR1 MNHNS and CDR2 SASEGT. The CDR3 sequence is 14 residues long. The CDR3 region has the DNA TGTGCCAGCAGGGTAACAGGGGGCGCTGAGACCCAGTACTTC. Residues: CASRVTGGAETQYF.

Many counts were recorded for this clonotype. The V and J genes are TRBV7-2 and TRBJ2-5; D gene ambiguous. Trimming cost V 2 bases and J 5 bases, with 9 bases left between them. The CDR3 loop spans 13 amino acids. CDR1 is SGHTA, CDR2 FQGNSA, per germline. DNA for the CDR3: TGTGCCAGCAGCTTATGGTTTCTGGAGACCCAGTACTTC. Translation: CASSLWFLETQYF. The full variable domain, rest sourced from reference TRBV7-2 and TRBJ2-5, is GAGVSQSPSNKVTEKGKDVELRCDPISGHTALYWYRQSLGQGLEFLIYFQGNSAPDKSGLPSDRFSAERTGGSVSTLTIQRTQQEDSAVYLCASSLWFLETQYFGPGTRLLVL.

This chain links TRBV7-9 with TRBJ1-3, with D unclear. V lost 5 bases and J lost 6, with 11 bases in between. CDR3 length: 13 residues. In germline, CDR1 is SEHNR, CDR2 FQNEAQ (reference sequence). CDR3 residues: CASSMYLENTIYF. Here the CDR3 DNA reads TGTGCCAGCAGCATGTATCTGGAAAACACCATATATTTT.

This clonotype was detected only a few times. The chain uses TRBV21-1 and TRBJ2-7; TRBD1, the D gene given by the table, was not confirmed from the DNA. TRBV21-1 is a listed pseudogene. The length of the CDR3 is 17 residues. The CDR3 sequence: CASSEQEEPGQGGEQYF. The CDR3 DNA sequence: TGTGCCAGCAGCGAACAGGAAGAGCCGGGACAGGGAGGCGAGCAGTACTTC.

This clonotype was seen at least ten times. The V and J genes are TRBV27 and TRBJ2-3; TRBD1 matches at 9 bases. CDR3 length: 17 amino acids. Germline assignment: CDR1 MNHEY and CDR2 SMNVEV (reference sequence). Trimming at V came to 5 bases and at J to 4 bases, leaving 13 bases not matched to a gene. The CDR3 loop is CASSHPRGDRAADTQYF. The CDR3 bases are TGTGCCAGCAGTCATCCCAGGGGGGACAGGGCAGCAGATACGCAGTATTTT.

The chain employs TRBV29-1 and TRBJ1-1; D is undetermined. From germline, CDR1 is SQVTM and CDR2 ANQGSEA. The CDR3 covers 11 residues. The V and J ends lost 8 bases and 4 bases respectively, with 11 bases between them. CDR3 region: CSPYRGTEAFF. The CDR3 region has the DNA TGCAGCCCGTACCGCGGCACTGAAGCTTTCTTT.

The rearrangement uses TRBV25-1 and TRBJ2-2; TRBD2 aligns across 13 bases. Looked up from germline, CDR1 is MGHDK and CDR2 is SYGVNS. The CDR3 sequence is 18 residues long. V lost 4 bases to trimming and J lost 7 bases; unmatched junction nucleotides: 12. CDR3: CASSATDTSGRVIGELFF. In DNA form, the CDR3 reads TGTGCCAGCAGTGCAACAGACACTAGCGGGAGGGTCATCGGGGAGCTGTTTTTT.

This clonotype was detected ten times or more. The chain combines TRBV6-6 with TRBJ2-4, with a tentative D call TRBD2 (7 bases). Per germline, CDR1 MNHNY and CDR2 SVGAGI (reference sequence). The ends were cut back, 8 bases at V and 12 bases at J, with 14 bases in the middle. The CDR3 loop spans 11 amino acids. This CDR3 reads CASAGGLTQYF. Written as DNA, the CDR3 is TGTGCCAGCGCCGGGGGGCTCACTCAGTACTTC.

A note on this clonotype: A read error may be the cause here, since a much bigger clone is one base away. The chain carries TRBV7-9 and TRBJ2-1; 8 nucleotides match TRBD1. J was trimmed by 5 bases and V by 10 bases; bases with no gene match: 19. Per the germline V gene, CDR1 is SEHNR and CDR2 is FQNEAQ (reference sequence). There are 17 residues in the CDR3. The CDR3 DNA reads TGTGCCATCAGTCCTTTATCCGGGACAGGTCGAAACAATGAGCAGTTCTTC. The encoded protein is CAISPLSGTGRNNEQFF.

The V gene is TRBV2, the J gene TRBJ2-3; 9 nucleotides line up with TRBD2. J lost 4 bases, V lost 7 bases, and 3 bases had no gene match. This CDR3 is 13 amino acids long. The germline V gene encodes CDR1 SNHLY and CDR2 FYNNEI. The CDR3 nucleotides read TGTGCCAGCAAGGGCGGGAGGGCAGATACGCAGTATTTT. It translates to CASKGGRADTQYF.

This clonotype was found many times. CDR3 DNA sequence: TGTGCCAGCTCACCAGAAGAGGAGACCCAGTACTTC. Its protein is CASSPEEETQYF. V is TRBV18 and J is TRBJ2-5; D ambiguous. This CDR3 spans 12 amino acids. V was pared by 2 bases and J by 5 bases, with 6 bases between. Looked up from germline, CDR1 is KGHSH and CDR2 is LQKENI.

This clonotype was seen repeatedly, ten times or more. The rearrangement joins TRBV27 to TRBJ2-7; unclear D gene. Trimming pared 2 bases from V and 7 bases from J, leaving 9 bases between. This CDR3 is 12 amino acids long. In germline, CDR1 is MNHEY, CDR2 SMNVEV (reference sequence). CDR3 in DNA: TGTGCCAGCAGTTTAGACTTTAGAGAGCAGTACTTC. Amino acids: CASSLDFREQYF.

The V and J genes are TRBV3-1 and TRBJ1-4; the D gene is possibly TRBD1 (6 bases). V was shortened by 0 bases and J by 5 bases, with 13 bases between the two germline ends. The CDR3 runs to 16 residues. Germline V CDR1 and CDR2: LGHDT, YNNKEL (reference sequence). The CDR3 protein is CASSQDVPGANEKLFF. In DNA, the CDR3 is TGTGCCAGCAGCCAAGATGTTCCGGGGGCGAATGAAAAACTGTTTTTT.

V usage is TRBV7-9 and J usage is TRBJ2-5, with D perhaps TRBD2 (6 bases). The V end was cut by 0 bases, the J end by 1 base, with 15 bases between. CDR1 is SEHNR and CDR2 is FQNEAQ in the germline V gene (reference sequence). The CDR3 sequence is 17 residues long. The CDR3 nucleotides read TGTGCCAGCAGCTTAGCGCTTGGTGGGGGAGGCCAAGAGACCCAGTACTTC. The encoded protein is CASSLALGGGGQETQYF.

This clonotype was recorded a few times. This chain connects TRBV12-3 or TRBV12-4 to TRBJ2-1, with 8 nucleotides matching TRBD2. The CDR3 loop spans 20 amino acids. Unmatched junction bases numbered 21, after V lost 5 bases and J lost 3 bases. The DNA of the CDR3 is TGTGCCAGCAGTCCCCGAAGGACTAGCCCAGGGAGGGGCCTCTACAATGAGCAGTTCTTC. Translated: CASSPRRTSPGRGLYNEQFF.

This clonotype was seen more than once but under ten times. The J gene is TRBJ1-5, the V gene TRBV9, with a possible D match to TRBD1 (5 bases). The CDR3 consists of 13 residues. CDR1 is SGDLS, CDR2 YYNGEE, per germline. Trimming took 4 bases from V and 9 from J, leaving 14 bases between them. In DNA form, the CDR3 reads TGTGCCAGCAGCCGGGCCAGCGGGGCGCCCCAGCATTTT. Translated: CASSRASGAPQHF.